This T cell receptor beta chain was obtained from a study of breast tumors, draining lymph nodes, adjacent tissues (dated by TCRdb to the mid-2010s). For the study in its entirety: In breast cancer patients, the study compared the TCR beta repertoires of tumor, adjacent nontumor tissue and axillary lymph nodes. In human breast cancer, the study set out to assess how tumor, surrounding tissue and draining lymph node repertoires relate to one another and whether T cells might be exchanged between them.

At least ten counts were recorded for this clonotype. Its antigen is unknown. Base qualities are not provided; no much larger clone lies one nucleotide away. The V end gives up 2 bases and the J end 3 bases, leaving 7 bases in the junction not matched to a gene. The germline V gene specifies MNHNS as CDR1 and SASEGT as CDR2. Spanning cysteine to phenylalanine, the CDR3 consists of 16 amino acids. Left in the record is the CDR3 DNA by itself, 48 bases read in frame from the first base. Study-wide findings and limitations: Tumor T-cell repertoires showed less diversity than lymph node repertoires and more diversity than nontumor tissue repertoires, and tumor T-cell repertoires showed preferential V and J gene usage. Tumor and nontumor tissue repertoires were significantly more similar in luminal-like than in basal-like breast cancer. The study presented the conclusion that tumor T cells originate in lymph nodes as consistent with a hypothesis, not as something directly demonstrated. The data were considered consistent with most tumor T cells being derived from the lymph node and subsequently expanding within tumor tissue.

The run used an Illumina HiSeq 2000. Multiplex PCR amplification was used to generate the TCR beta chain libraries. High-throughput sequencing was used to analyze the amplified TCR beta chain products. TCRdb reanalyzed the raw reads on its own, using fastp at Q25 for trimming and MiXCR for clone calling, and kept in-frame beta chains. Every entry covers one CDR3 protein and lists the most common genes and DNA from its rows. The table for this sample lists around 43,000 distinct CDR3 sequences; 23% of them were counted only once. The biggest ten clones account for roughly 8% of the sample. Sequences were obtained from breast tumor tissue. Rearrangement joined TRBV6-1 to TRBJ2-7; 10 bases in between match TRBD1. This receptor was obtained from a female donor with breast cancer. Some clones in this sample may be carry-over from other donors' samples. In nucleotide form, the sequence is TGTGCCAGCAGTGAACTTCCGGGACAGGGGTTCTACGAGCAGTACTTC. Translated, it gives CASSELPGQGFYEQYF.